This T cell receptor (beta chain) was captured by sequencing in a study of blood T cell repertoires in COVID-19. About the research overall: PBMCs, B-cell-depleted T cells, or T cells provided the cDNA or gDNA that made up the material.

With 8 bases clipped from V and 7 bases from J, the junction kept 10 bases outside the gene matches. The CDR3 is 15 amino acids. Germline V gene sequence: CDR1 KGHSH, CDR2 LQKENI. Recruits, aged roughly 18 to 95 years, lived in 24 US areas. Profiling relied on immunoSEQ multiplex PCR, and the TCRdb table lists in-frame clones only, not all of them. The table records about 160,000 clones, roughly 85% of them present only once. This TCR came from a man aged 55 to 70 who had recovered from COVID-19. Material for sequencing was PBMCs or T cells enriched from blood (not recorded which). This rearrangement joins TRBV18 to TRBJ1-6; 8 bases match TRBD1. The CDR3 reads CASRGAGGSNSPLHF. The DNA for the CDR3 is TGTGCCAGCCGCGGGGCAGGGGGCTCAAATTCACCCCTCCACTTT.